Below, one T cell receptor beta chain is given with its context. Repertoires were generated with immunoSEQ multiplex PCR, while TCRdb's copy carries only in-frame clones and drops some. The table records about 120,000 clones, over 65% of them present only once. The V gene's germline CDR1 is MNHEY and CDR2 SVGEGT. The CDR3 is 16 residues long. Unmatched junction bases numbered 8, after V lost 0 bases and J lost 3 bases. This record comes from a study of blood T cell repertoires in COVID-19. The rearrangement joins TRBV6-2 or TRBV6-3 to TRBJ2-7; 7 bases are shared with TRBD2. This receptor was taken from a man aged 25 to 40 with acute or convalescent COVID-19. The specimen was peripheral blood. In DNA form, the CDR3 reads TGTGCCAGCAGTTACTCGACCCCTTCTAGCGGCTACGAGCAGTACTTC. Translating it yields CASSYSTPSSGYEQYF.